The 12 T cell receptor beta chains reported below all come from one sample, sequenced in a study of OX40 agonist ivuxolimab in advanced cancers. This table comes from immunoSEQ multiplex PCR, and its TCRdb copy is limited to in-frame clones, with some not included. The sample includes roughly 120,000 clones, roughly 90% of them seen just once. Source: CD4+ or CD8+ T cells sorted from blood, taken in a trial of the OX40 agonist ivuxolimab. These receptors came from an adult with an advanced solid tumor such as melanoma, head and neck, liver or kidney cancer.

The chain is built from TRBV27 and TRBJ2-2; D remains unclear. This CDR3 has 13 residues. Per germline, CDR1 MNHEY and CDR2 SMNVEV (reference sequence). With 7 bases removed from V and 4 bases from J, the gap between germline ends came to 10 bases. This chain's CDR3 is CASMGWGTGELFF. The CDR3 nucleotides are TGTGCCAGCATGGGTTGGGGCACCGGGGAGCTGTTTTTT.

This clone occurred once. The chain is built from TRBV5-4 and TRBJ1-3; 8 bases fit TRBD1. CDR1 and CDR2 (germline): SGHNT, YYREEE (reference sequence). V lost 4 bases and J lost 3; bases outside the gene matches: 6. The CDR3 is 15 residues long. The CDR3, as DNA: TGTGCCAGCAGCCTGGACAGGGACGATGGAAACACCATATATTTT. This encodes CASSLDRDDGNTIYF.

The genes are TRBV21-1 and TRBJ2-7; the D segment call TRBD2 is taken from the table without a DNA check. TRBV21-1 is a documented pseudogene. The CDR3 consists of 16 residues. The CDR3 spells CASSKIPSGNSYEQYF. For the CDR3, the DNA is TGTGCCAGCAGCAAAATCCCTAGCGGGAATTCCTACGAGCAGTACTTC.

The CDR3 protein is CASSFGTSGTGELFF. The CDR3 nucleotides read TGCGCCAGCAGCTTTGGGACTAGCGGCACCGGGGAGCTGTTTTTT. The gene calls are TRBV5-1 and TRBJ2-2, with 11 bases identical to TRBD2. CDR3 length equals 15 residues. The junction had 1 base not matched to a gene; V was cut back by 2 bases and J by 4 bases. Germline CDR1 is SGHRS and CDR2 is YFSETQ.

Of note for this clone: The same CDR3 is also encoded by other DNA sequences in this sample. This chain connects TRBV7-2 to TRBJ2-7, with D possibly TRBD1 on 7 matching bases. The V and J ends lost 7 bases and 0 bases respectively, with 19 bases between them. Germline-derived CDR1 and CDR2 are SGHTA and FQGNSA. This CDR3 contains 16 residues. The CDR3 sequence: CASNTPGGSYSYEQYF. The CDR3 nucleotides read TGTGCCAGCAACACCCCAGGGGGGTCGTACTCCTACGAGCAGTACTTC.

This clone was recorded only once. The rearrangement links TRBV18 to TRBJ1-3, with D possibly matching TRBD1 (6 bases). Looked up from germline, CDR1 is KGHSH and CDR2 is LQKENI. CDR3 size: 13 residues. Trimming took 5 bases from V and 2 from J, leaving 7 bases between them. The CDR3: CASSDRTGNTIYF. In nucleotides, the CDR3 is TGTGCCAGCTCAGACAGGACTGGAAACACCATATATTTT. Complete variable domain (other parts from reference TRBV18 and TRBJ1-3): NAGVMQNPRHLVRRRGQEARLRCSPMKGHSHVYWYRQLPEEGLKFMVYLQKENIIDESGMPKERFSAEFPKEGPSILRIQQVVRGDSAAYFCASSDRTGNTIYFGEGSWLTVV.

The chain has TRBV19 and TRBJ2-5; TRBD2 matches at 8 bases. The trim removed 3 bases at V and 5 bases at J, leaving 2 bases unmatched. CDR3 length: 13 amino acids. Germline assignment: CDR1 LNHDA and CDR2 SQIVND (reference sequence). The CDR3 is CASSIRGGETQYF. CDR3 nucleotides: TGTGCCAGTAGTATTCGGGGGGGGGAGACCCAGTACTTC.

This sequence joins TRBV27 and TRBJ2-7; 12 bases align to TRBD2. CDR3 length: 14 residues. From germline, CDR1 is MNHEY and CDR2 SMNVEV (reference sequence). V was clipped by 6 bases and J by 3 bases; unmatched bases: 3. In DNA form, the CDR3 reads TGTGCCAGCAGCCAGACTAGCGGGAGCTACGAGCAGTACTTC. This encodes CASSQTSGSYEQYF.

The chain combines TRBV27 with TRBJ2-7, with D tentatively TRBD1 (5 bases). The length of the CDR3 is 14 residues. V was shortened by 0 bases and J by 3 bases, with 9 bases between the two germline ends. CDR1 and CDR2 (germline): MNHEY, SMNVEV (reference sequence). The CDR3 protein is CASSLSDSIYEQYF. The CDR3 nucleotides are TGTGCCAGCAGTTTATCCGACAGCATCTACGAGCAGTACTTC.

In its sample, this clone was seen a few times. CDR3 amino acids: CASSPPGTGIRGEAFF. CDR3 bases: TGTGCCAGCAGTCCACCCGGGACAGGGATTCGTGGTGAAGCTTTCTTT. This sequence joins TRBV28 and TRBJ1-1; 9 bases align to TRBD1. CDR1 MDHEN and CDR2 SYDVKM come from the germline V gene. The V gene end was trimmed by 5 bases and the J gene end by 7 bases; junction bases not matched to a gene: 14. The CDR3 has 16 amino acids.

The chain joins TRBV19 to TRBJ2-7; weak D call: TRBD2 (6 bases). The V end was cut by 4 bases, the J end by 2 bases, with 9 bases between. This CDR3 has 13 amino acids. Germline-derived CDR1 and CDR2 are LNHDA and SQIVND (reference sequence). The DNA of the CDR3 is TGTGCCAGTAGTACCCGACTAGCCTACGAGCAGTACTTC. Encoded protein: CASSTRLAYEQYF.

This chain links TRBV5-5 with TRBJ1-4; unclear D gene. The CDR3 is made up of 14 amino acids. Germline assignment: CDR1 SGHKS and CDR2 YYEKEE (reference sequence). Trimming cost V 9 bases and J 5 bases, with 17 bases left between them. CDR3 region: CATQNRPENEKLFF. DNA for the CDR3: TGTGCCACCCAAAATCGGCCAGAGAATGAAAAACTGTTTTTT.